These T cell receptor beta chains were read from a single sample in a study of memory CD4+ T cells and cytomegalovirus serostatus. Assay: immunoSEQ multiplex PCR; the TCRdb copy retains only in-frame clones and omits some. The data show roughly 53,000 clones, with around 81% seen just once and about 1.5% held by the top ten. Specimen: memory CD4+ T cells from blood. The receptors come from an adult in good health and CMV-seronegative. Both conserved end residues are part of each CDR3. A D gene is named only where the DNA matches it firmly. Rows may omit the clone size; those that give it use once, few, many or a size class.

j_gene: TRBJ2-7
d_gene: TRBD2
v_gene: TRBV7-2
abundance: once
CDR3nt: TGTGCCAGCAGCTTAGGACTAGCGGGAGGTATCGGGTACGAGCAGTACTTC
CDR3aa: CASSLGLAGGIGYEQYF

j_gene: TRBJ2-1
d_gene: NA
v_gene: TRBV9
abundance: NA
CDR3nt: TGTGCCAGCAGCCGCGGACGGCTCTCAGGAAATGAGCAGTTCTTC
CDR3aa: CASSRGRLSGNEQFF

j_gene: TRBJ1-2
d_gene: NA
v_gene: TRBV14
abundance: NA
CDR3nt: TGTGCCACCTCTCGCAGGGAGAGGCCTAACTATGGCTACACCTTC
CDR3aa: CATSRRERPNYGYTF

j_gene: TRBJ2-5
d_gene: NA
v_gene: TRBV18
abundance: NA
CDR3nt: TGTGCCAGCTCACCACCGGGGGAGTACCGGGAGACCCAGTACTTC
CDR3aa: CASSPPGEYRETQYF

j_gene: TRBJ1-2
d_gene: NA
v_gene: TRBV28
abundance: NA
CDR3nt: TGTGCCAGCAGTTTTGAGATGTGGAAAACCGGGACGGCCGGCAGGAGCTATGGCTACACCTTC
CDR3aa: CASSFEMWKTGTAGRSYGYTF

j_gene: TRBJ1-4
d_gene: NA
v_gene: TRBV29-1
abundance: NA
CDR3nt: TGCAGCGTTGCCAGACAGGTTAATGAAAAACTGTTTTTT
CDR3aa: CSVARQVNEKLFF

j_gene: TRBJ1-2
d_gene: NA
v_gene: TRBV4-3
abundance: NA
CDR3nt: TGCGCCAGCAGCCAAGTAGGCAGGGAGTATGGCTACACCTTC
CDR3aa: CASSQVGREYGYTF

j_gene: TRBJ1-2
d_gene: NA
v_gene: TRBV7-8
abundance: NA
CDR3nt: TGTGCCAGCAGCCGAGGGCAAGCAGGGGCCAAAGTCTATGGCTACACCTTC
CDR3aa: CASSRGQAGAKVYGYTF

j_gene: TRBJ2-2
d_gene: NA
v_gene: TRBV7-9
abundance: once
CDR3nt: TGTGCCAGCAGCCCCCGGACGGGGGTGGGGGAGCTGTTTTTT
CDR3aa: CASSPRTGVGELFF

j_gene: TRBJ1-2
d_gene: TRBD1
v_gene: TRBV18
abundance: NA
CDR3nt: TGTGCCAGCTCACTCAGGGGGAAGGAGGGCTACACCTTC
CDR3aa: CASSLRGKEGYTF

j_gene: TRBJ2-7
d_gene: NA
v_gene: TRBV7-6
abundance: NA
CDR3nt: TGTGCCAGCAGCTTAGATGGGGACGGAAACTACGAGCAGTACTTC
CDR3aa: CASSLDGDGNYEQYF

j_gene: TRBJ2-7
d_gene: TRBD1
v_gene: TRBV27
abundance: NA
CDR3nt: TGTGCCAGCAGGATACCCCGGGACAGGGGCCCTTTC
CDR3aa: CASRIPRDRGPF

j_gene: TRBJ2-5
d_gene: TRBD1
v_gene: TRBV5-4
abundance: many
CDR3nt: TGTGCCAGCAGCTTGGCCGGCAGGGGGCAAGAGACCCAGTACTTC
CDR3aa: CASSLAGRGQETQYF

j_gene: TRBJ2-1
d_gene: NA
v_gene: TRBV4-3
abundance: NA
CDR3nt: TGCGCCAGCAGCCCCCGCTTGAGGGGCTTTGGCTCCTACAATGAGCAGTTCTTC
CDR3aa: CASSPRLRGFGSYNEQFF

j_gene: TRBJ1-2
d_gene: NA
v_gene: TRBV7-9
abundance: NA
CDR3nt: TGTGCCAGCAGCCCCCAACTAGAGAGCGCTGGCTACACCTTC
CDR3aa: CASSPQLESAGYTF

j_gene: TRBJ1-2
d_gene: NA
v_gene: TRBV11-2
abundance: NA
CDR3nt: TGTGCCAGCAGCTCGCAGGGCCACTATGGCTACACCTTC
CDR3aa: CASSSQGHYGYTF

j_gene: TRBJ1-4
d_gene: NA
v_gene: TRBV7-9
abundance: once
CDR3nt: TGTGCCAGCAGCCCCCCGGGGGCAACTAATGAAAAACTGTTTTTT
CDR3aa: CASSPPGATNEKLFF

j_gene: TRBJ2-7
d_gene: NA
v_gene: TRBV15
abundance: few
CDR3nt: TGTGCCACCAGCAGAGAACGTTGGACTACGGTCGACTACGAGCAGTACTTC
CDR3aa: CATSRERWTTVDYEQYF

j_gene: TRBJ1-4
d_gene: NA
v_gene: TRBV7-9
abundance: NA
CDR3nt: TGTGCCAGCAGCTTAGCAGCGGCGGGAGCTAATGAAAAACTGTTTTTT
CDR3aa: CASSLAAAGANEKLFF

j_gene: TRBJ1-1
d_gene: NA
v_gene: TRBV19
abundance: NA
CDR3nt: TGTGCCAGTAGTATCTATTGGGGGCAGGGGATGATGAACACTGAAGCTTTCTTT
CDR3aa: CASSIYWGQGMMNTEAFF

j_gene: TRBJ1-2
d_gene: NA
v_gene: TRBV30
abundance: once
CDR3nt: TGTGCCTGGAGTCCTGGGCCCCCCTATGGCTACACCTTC
CDR3aa: CAWSPGPPYGYTF

j_gene: TRBJ1-5
d_gene: NA
v_gene: TRBV4-3
abundance: NA
CDR3nt: TGCGCCAGCAGCCAAGAATCAGGGGCGAATCAGCCCCAGCATTTT
CDR3aa: CASSQESGANQPQHF

j_gene: TRBJ2-3
d_gene: TRBD2
v_gene: TRBV19
abundance: NA
CDR3nt: TGTGCCAGTAGTATCCAGCGGGGGGGCACAGATACGCAGTATTTT
CDR3aa: CASSIQRGGTDTQYF

j_gene: TRBJ1-5
d_gene: NA
v_gene: TRBV19
abundance: few
CDR3nt: TGTGCCAGTAGTACCGCCGGGACTATCAATCAGCCCCAGCATTTT
CDR3aa: CASSTAGTINQPQHF

j_gene: TRBJ1-1
d_gene: NA
v_gene: TRBV25-1
abundance: NA
CDR3nt: TGTGCCAGCACTTCCGGGACCGTCGGCACTGAAGCTTTCTTT
CDR3aa: CASTSGTVGTEAFF

j_gene: TRBJ1-4
d_gene: NA
v_gene: TRBV28
abundance: NA
CDR3nt: TGTGCCAGCAGTGATTATGAAAAACTGTTTTTT
CDR3aa: CASSDYEKLFF

j_gene: TRBJ2-3
d_gene: NA
v_gene: TRBV2
abundance: NA
CDR3nt: TGTGCCACCAAACCCCCACCGACCACAGATACGCAGTATTTT
CDR3aa: CATKPPPTTDTQYF

j_gene: TRBJ1-6
d_gene: NA
v_gene: TRBV5-4
abundance: NA
CDR3nt: TGTGCCAGCAGCTTCGGCAGGGGCAAAAATTCACCCCTCCACTTT
CDR3aa: CASSFGRGKNSPLHF

j_gene: TRBJ2-3
d_gene: NA
v_gene: TRBV6-1
abundance: NA
CDR3nt: TGTGCCAGCAGTCAACTTGGGGGGTACACAGATACGCAGTATTTT
CDR3aa: CASSQLGGYTDTQYF

j_gene: TRBJ1-4
d_gene: NA
v_gene: TRBV7-2
abundance: NA
CDR3nt: TGTGCCAGCAGCTCGCTTAACGATGTGGGTGAAAAACTGTTTTTT
CDR3aa: CASSSLNDVGEKLFF

j_gene: TRBJ2-7
d_gene: TRBD2
v_gene: TRBV7-2
abundance: once
CDR3nt: TGTGCCAGCAGCTCACGACCCGGGGGGACCTACGAGCAGTACTTC
CDR3aa: CASSSRPGGTYEQYF

j_gene: TRBJ2-7
d_gene: TRBD1
v_gene: TRBV19
abundance: NA
CDR3nt: TGTGCCAGTAGTATCGTCGGGACAGGGTTCGAGCAGTACTTC
CDR3aa: CASSIVGTGFEQYF

j_gene: TRBJ1-2
d_gene: TRBD1
v_gene: TRBV6-6
abundance: NA
CDR3nt: TGTGCCAGCAGACTCGACAGGGTGGGTTATGGCTACACCTTC
CDR3aa: CASRLDRVGYGYTF

j_gene: TRBJ1-4
d_gene: NA
v_gene: TRBV14
abundance: NA
CDR3nt: TGTGCCAGCAGCCAACGGAGGGAAGGCCTTAATGAAAAACTGTTTTTT
CDR3aa: CASSQRREGLNEKLFF

j_gene: TRBJ2-2
d_gene: NA
v_gene: TRBV28
abundance: NA
CDR3nt: TGTGCCAGCAGTTTATTACAGCCGGCCACCGGGGAGCTGTTTTTT
CDR3aa: CASSLLQPATGELFF

j_gene: TRBJ2-1
d_gene: NA
v_gene: TRBV19
abundance: NA
CDR3nt: TGTGCCAGTAGTATAAAGGGCTCCTTAGGGGGCAATGAGCAGTTCTTC
CDR3aa: CASSIKGSLGGNEQFF

j_gene: TRBJ2-2
d_gene: TRBD1
v_gene: TRBV7-2
abundance: NA
CDR3nt: TGTGCCAGCAGCTCCACCTTAGACAGGGAAACCGGGGAGCTGTTTTTT
CDR3aa: CASSSTLDRETGELFF

j_gene: TRBJ1-5
d_gene: TRBD1
v_gene: TRBV7-9
abundance: NA
CDR3nt: TGTGCCAGCAGCCACAGGGGCATTCAGCCCCAGCATTTT
CDR3aa: CASSHRGIQPQHF

j_gene: TRBJ1-2
d_gene: NA
v_gene: TRBV7-9
abundance: NA
CDR3nt: TGTGCCAGCAGCTTAGCCGAAGGACAAGGAGGCGCTGGCTACACCTTC
CDR3aa: CASSLAEGQGGAGYTF